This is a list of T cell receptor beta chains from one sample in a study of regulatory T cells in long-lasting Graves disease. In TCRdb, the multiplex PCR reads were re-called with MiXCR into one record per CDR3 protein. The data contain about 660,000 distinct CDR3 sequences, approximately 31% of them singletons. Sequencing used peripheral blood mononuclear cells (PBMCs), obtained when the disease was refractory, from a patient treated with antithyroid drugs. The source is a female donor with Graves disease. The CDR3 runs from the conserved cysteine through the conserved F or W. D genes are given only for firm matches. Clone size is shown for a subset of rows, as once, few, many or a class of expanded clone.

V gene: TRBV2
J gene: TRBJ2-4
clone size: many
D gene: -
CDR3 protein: CASSSGGNIQYF
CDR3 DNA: TGTGCCAGCAGTTCCGGGGGTAACATTCAGTACTTC

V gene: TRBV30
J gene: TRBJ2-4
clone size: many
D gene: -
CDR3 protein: CAWSSEENIQYF
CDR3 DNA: TGTGCCTGGAGTTCCGAGGAAAACATTCAGTACTTC

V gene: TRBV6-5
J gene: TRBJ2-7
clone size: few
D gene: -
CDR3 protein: CASSYRFSYEQYF
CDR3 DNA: TGTGCCAGCAGTTATAGGTTCTCCTACGAGCAGTACTTC

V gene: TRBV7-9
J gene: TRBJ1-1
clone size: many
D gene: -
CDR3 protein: CASSSRGTEAFF
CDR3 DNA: TGTGCCAGCAGCTCAAGGGGGACTGAAGCTTTCTTT

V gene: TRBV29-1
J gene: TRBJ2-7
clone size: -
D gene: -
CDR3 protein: CSIGVGQTSYEQYF
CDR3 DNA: TGCAGCATAGGAGTGGGACAAACGTCCTACGAGCAGTACTTC

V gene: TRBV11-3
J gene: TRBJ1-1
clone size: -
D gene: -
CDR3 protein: CVSSPGRMNTEAFF
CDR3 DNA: TGTGTCAGCAGCCCCGGACGCATGAACACTGAAGCTTTCTTT

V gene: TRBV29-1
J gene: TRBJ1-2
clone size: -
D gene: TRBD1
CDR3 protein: CSVGTRTGHYTF
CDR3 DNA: TGCAGCGTTGGAACCCGGACAGGGCACTACACCTTC

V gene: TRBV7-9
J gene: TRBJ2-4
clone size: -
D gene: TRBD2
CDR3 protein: CASSLATSGRNIQYF
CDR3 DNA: TGTGCCAGCAGCTTAGCGACTAGCGGGAGAAACATTCAGTACTTC

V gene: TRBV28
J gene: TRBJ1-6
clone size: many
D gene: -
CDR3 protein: CASSQTTGPGSPLHF
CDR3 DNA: TGTGCCAGCAGCCAGACCACGGGGCCTGGTTCACCCCTCCACTTT

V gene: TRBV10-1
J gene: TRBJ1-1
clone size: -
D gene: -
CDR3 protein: CASSESTGIGRLTEAFF
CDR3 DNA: TGCGCCAGCAGTGAGTCGACCGGGATAGGGCGTCTCACTGAAGCTTTCTTT

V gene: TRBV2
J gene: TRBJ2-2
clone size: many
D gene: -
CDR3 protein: CASSRSTGELFF
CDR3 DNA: TGTGCCAGCAGCCGCAGCACCGGGGAGCTGTTTTTT

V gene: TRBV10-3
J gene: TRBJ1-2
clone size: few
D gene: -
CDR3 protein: CAIRARESYGYTF
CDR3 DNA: TGTGCCATCAGAGCGAGGGAGTCTTATGGCTACACCTTC

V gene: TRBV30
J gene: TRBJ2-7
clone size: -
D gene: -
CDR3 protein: CAWSKGDSSYEQYF
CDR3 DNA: TGTGCCTGGAGTAAGGGTGACAGTTCCTACGAGCAGTACTTC

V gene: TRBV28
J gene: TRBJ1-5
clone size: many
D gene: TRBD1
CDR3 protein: CASRETGGNQPQHF
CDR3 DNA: TGTGCCAGCAGGGAAACAGGGGGCAATCAGCCCCAGCATTTT

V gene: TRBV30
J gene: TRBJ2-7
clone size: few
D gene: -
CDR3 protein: CAWRRGSYEQYF
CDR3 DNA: TGTGCCTGGAGGAGAGGTTCCTACGAGCAGTACTTC

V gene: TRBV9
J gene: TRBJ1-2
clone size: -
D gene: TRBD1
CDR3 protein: CASSVAGTDYVSGYTF
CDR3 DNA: TGTGCCAGCAGCGTAGCGGGGACAGACTACGTCTCTGGCTACACCTTC

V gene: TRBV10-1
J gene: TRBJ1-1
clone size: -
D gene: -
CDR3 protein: CASSGRGGTEAFF
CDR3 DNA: TGCGCCAGCAGCGGGAGGGGCGGCACTGAAGCTTTCTTT

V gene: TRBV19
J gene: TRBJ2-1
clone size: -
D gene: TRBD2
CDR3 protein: CASSIRAGAVYNEQFF
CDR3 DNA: TGTGCCAGTAGTATAAGAGCGGGAGCGGTCTACAATGAGCAGTTCTTC

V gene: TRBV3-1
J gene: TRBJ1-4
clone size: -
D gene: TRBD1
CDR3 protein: CASSQDPGQGATNEKLFF
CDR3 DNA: TGTGCCAGCAGCCAAGATCCGGGACAGGGGGCAACTAATGAAAAACTGTTTTTT

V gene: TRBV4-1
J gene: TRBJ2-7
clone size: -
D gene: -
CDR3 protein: CASSQLQDTSYEQYF
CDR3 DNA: TGCGCCAGCAGCCAACTCCAGGACACTTCCTACGAGCAGTACTTC

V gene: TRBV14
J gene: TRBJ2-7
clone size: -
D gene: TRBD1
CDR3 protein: CASRPYTGGSYEQYF
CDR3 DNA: TGTGCCAGCAGACCCTATACAGGGGGCTCCTACGAGCAGTACTTC

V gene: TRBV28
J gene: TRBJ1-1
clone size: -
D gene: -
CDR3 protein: CASSPIGGGSTEAFF
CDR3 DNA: TGTGCCAGCAGCCCCATCGGGGGGGGTAGCACTGAAGCTTTCTTT

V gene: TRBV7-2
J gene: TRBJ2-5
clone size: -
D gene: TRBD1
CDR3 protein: CASSLAGTGGSQETQYF
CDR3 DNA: TGTGCCAGCAGCTTGGCCGGGACAGGGGGATCCCAAGAGACCCAGTACTTC

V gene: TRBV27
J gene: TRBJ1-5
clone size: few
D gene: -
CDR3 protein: CASTKGNQPQHF
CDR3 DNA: TGTGCCAGCACCAAGGGGAATCAGCCCCAGCATTTT

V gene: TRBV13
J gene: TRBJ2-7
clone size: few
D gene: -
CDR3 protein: CASSPGDSTYEQYF
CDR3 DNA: TGTGCCAGCAGCCCCGGGGATTCTACCTACGAGCAGTACTTC

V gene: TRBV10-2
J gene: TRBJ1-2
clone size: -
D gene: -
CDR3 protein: CASSGRGRGDYGYTF
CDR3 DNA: TGCGCCAGCAGTGGTAGGGGCAGGGGAGACTATGGCTACACCTTC

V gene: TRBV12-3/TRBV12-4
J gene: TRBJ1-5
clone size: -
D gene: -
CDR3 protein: CASSSSTEQPQHF
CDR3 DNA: TGTGCCAGCAGTTCGTCCACCGAACAGCCCCAGCATTTT

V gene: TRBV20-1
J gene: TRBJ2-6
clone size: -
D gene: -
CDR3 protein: CSARRGASPSGANVLTF
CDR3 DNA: TGCAGTGCTAGGAGGGGCGCGTCCCCCTCTGGGGCCAACGTCCTGACTTTC

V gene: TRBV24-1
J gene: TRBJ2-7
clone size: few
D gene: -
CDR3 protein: CATPLGGPTDAYEQYF
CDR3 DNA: TGTGCCACCCCCTTGGGTGGTCCCACCGACGCCTACGAGCAGTACTTC

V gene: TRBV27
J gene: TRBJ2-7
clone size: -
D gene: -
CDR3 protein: CASSFGRNAYEQYF
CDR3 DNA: TGTGCCAGCAGTTTTGGACGGAACGCCTACGAGCAGTACTTC

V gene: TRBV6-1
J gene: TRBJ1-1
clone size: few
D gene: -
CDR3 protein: CASHSADTREAFF
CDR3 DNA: TGTGCCAGCCACTCGGCGGACACCCGAGAAGCTTTCTTT

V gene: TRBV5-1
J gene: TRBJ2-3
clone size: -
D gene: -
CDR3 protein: CASSLAQRTDTQYF
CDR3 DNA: TGCGCCAGCAGCTTGGCTCAGCGTACGGATACGCAGTATTTT

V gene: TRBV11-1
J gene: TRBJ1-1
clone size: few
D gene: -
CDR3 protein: CASSLKATPLLEAFF
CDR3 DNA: TGTGCCAGCAGCTTAAAGGCGACTCCCCTCCTGGAAGCTTTCTTT

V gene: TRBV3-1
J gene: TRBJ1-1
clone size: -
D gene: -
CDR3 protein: CASSQGSEAFF
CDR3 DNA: TGTGCCAGCAGCCAAGGGTCTGAAGCTTTCTTT

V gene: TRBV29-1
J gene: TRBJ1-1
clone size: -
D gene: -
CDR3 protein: CSVLNTWDTEAFF
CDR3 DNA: TGCAGCGTTTTGAACACTTGGGACACTGAAGCTTTCTTT

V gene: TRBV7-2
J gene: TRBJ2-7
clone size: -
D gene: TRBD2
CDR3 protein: CASSLELARPYEQYF
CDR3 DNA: TGTGCCAGCAGCTTAGAACTAGCGAGACCCTACGAGCAGTACTTC

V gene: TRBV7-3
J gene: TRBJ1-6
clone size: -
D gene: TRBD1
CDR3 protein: CASSSGPPQGANSPLHF
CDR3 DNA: TGTGCCAGCAGCTCCGGGCCCCCTCAGGGGGCTAATTCACCCCTCCACTTT

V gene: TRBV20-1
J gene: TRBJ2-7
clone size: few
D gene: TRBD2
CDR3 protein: CSARIAGGAREQYF
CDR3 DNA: TGCAGTGCTAGAATCGCGGGAGGAGCTCGAGAGCAGTACTTC

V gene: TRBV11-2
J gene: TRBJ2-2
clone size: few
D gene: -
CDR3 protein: CASSPPRVGNTGELFF
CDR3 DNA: TGTGCCAGCAGCCCCCCCCGGGTGGGGAACACCGGGGAGCTGTTTTTT

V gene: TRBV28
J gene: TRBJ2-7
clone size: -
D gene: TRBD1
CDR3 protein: CASSLPGQLNEQYF
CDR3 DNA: TGTGCCAGCAGTTTACCGGGACAGCTAAACGAGCAGTACTTC

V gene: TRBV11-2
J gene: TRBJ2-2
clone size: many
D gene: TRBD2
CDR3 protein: CASSLMGSGARTGELFF
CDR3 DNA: TGTGCCAGCAGCCTCATGGGGAGCGGGGCGAGGACCGGGGAGCTGTTTTTT

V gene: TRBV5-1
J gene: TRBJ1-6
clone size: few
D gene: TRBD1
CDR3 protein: CASSPGQGRSPLHF
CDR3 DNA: TGCGCCAGCAGCCCGGGACAGGGGCGTTCACCCCTCCACTTT

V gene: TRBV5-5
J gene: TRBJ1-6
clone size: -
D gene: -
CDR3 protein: CASSSIGGVKNSPLHF
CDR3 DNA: TGTGCCAGCAGCTCCATCGGTGGGGTAAAGAATTCACCCCTCCACTTT

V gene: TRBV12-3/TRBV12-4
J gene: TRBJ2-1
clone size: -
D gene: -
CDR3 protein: CASRLGRRSSYNEQFF
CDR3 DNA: TGTGCCAGCAGGTTGGGGAGGAGGAGCTCCTACAATGAGCAGTTCTTC

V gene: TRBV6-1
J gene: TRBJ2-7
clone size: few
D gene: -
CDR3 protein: CASSELPPQGQYF
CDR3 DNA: TGTGCCAGTTCTGAACTACCTCCTCAAGGGCAGTACTTC

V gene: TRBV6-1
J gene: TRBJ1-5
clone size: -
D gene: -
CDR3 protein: CASSEFILAGPNQPQHF
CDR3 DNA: TGTGCCAGCAGTGAATTTATTTTGGCAGGCCCCAATCAGCCCCAGCATTTT

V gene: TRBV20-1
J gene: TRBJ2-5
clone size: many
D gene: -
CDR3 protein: CSARDLRGRTQQTQYF
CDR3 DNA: TGCAGTGCTAGAGATCTTAGGGGACGGACCCAACAGACCCAGTACTTC

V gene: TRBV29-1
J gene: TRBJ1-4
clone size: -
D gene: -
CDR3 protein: CSVAGRLNEKLFF
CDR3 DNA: TGCAGCGTTGCGGGGAGATTGAATGAAAAACTGTTTTTT

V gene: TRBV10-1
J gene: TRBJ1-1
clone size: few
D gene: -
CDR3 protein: CASSESQPNQVNTEAFF
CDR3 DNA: TGCGCCAGCAGTGAGAGTCAGCCGAATCAAGTAAACACTGAAGCTTTCTTT

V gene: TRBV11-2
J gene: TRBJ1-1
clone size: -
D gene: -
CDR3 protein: CASSLDGAGYTEAFF
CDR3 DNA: TGTGCCAGCAGCTTAGACGGGGCAGGTTACACTGAAGCTTTCTTT

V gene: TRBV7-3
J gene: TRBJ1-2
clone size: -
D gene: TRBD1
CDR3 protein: CASTNTGQGPLLGYTF
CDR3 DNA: TGTGCCAGCACCAATACCGGACAGGGGCCTCTACTGGGCTACACCTTC

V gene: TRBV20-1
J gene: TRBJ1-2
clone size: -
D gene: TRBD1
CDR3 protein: CSARDKGQAPGNYGYTF
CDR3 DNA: TGCAGTGCTAGAGATAAGGGACAGGCTCCAGGGAACTATGGCTACACCTTC

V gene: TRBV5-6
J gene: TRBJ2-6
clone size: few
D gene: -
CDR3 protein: CASSPRIIRDGANVLTF
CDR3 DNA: TGTGCCAGCAGTCCGCGAATCATCAGGGACGGGGCCAACGTCCTGACTTTC

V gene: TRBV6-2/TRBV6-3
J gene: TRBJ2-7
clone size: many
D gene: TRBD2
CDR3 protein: CASSYGVTSGRNYEQYF
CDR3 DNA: TGTGCCAGCAGTTACGGGGTAACTAGCGGAAGAAACTACGAGCAGTACTTC

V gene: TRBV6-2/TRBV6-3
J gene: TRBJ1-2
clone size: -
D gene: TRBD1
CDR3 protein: CASGGQGLYGYTF
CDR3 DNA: TGTGCCAGCGGGGGACAGGGGCTCTATGGCTACACCTTC

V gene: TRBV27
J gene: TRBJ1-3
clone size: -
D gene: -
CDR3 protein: CASSPYPDRLNTIYF
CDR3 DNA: TGTGCCAGCAGTCCTTACCCCGACAGGTTGAACACCATATATTTT

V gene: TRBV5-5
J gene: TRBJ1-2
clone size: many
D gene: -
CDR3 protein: CASSLVFQANYGYTF
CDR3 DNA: TGTGCCAGCAGCTTGGTGTTCCAGGCAAACTATGGCTACACCTTC